These T cell receptor beta chains were read from a single sample in a study of cytomegalovirus exposure and HLA in healthy donors. Profiled with immunoSEQ multiplex PCR; TCRdb holds only in-frame clones, not every one. The sample contains roughly 180,000 clones, more than 70% of which appear only once. The sequencing input was PBMCs. The origin of the receptors is a man younger than 40 in good health and CMV-seronegative. Each CDR3 is given with its conserved first and last residue. The D gene is left open where the match is weak. The size of a clone is reported for some rows only, either as once, few or many, or as a class for expanded clones.

>16|.|TRBJ2-5|.|TRBV15
CATSRDLEVYQETQYF
TGTGCCACCAGCAGAGATTTAGAAGTGTACCAAGAGACCCAGTACTTC
>13|TRBD1|TRBJ2-7|.|TRBV4-1
CASSRGQGGEQYF
TGCGCCAGCAGCCGGGGACAGGGAGGCGAGCAGTACTTC
>15|TRBD2|TRBJ2-1|.|TRBV6-6
CASSGGAELYNEQFF
TGTGCCAGCAGCGGGGGGGCCGAATTGTACAATGAGCAGTTCTTC
>12|.|TRBJ2-3|many|TRBV7-6
CASTGVGDTQYF
TGTGCCAGCACCGGGGTGGGGGATACGCAGTATTTT
>15|.|TRBJ2-7|.|TRBV5-4
CASSLGGGQSYEQYF
TGTGCCAGCAGCTTAGGCGGGGGACAATCCTACGAGCAGTACTTC
>15|.|TRBJ2-1|.|TRBV5-1
CASSLASRQVNEQFF
TGCGCCAGCAGCTTGGCCAGTCGACAGGTCAATGAGCAGTTCTTC
>15|.|TRBJ2-5|once|TRBV7-9
CASSLASESHETQYF
TGTGCCAGCAGCTTAGCGTCGGAGTCCCATGAGACCCAGTACTTC
>14|.|TRBJ1-2|.|TRBV19
CASIRTAGMGGYTF
TGTGCCAGTATCCGGACAGCGGGAATGGGTGGCTACACCTTC
>17|.|TRBJ1-3|.|TRBV9
CASSLRGGPISGNTIYF
TGTGCCAGCAGCCTCCGGGGAGGGCCGATCTCTGGAAACACCATATATTTT
>17|TRBD1|TRBJ1-5|.|TRBV4-1
CASSQGLTGHSNQPQHF
TGCGCCAGCAGCCAAGGGCTGACAGGGCATAGCAATCAGCCCCAGCATTTT
>21|TRBD1|TRBJ1-1|once|TRBV4-2
CASSQALGQGAMGAARTEAFF
TGTGCCAGCAGCCAAGCATTGGGACAGGGGGCGATGGGTGCGGCGCGCACTGAAGCTTTCTTT
>13|.|TRBJ2-1|.|TRBV9
CASSAHLPNEQFF
TGTGCCAGCAGCGCCCATCTACCCAATGAGCAGTTCTTC
>16|.|TRBJ2-3|.|TRBV7-6
CASKRSPGRDTDTQYF
TGTGCCAGCAAGCGAAGCCCGGGTCGTGACACAGATACGCAGTATTTT
>13|.|TRBJ1-1|.|TRBV5-4
CASSSWANTEAFF
TGTGCCAGCAGCTCCTGGGCGAACACTGAAGCTTTCTTT
>15|TRBD1|TRBJ1-4|.|TRBV27
CASSLQTGGGEKLFF
TGTGCCAGCAGTTTACAGACAGGGGGGGGTGAAAAACTGTTTTTT
>14|.|TRBJ1-1|.|TRBV5-1
CASSLGTEGTEAFF
TGCGCCAGCAGCTTGGGGACAGAGGGCACTGAAGCTTTCTTT
>21|.|TRBJ1-3|.|TRBV4-1
CASSQDQGPSQVLHSGNTIYF
TGCGCCAGCAGCCAAGATCAGGGGCCCTCTCAGGTGCTGCATTCTGGAAACACCATATATTTT
>14|TRBD1|TRBJ1-6|once|TRBV30
CAWAPGTVNSPLHF
TGTGCCTGGGCCCCCGGGACAGTGAATTCACCCCTCCACTTT
>13|.|TRBJ1-5|.|TRBV28
CASSNPSVQPQHF
TGTGCCAGCAGCAACCCCTCAGTTCAGCCCCAGCATTTT
>18|.|TRBJ1-3|few|TRBV5-1
CASSSLPGQLNSGNTIYF
TGCGCCAGCAGCTCCCTTCCTGGACAGTTAAACTCTGGAAACACCATATATTTT
>13|.|TRBJ2-7|.|TRBV9
CASSSDSFYEQYF
TGTGCCAGCAGCTCGGACAGCTTCTACGAGCAGTACTTC
>15|.|TRBJ1-5|.|TRBV6-1
CASSEATAPNQPQHF
TGTGCCAGCAGTGAAGCAACAGCTCCTAATCAGCCCCAGCATTTT
>13|.|TRBJ1-1|once|TRBV11-3
CASSLAGRGEAFF
TGTGCCAGCAGCCTCGCGGGGCGAGGTGAAGCTTTCTTT
>14|.|TRBJ2-5|.|TRBV7-7
CASSWRGGVETQYF
TGTGCTAGCAGCTGGAGGGGTGGGGTGGAGACCCAGTACTTC
>16|TRBD1|TRBJ1-6|.|TRBV19
CASSMDRASVSSPLHF
TGTGCCAGTAGTATGGACAGGGCTTCCGTCAGTTCACCCCTCCACTTT
>15|TRBD1|TRBJ1-1|.|TRBV19
CASSARDRGWAEAFF
TGTGCCAGTAGTGCTCGGGACAGGGGGTGGGCTGAAGCTTTCTTT
>12|.|TRBJ2-7|.|TRBV6-5
CANRTGSYEQYF
TGTGCCAACCGCACAGGTTCCTACGAGCAGTACTTC
>13|.|TRBJ1-1|.|TRBV19
CASIGRGNTEAFF
TGTGCCAGTATCGGCAGGGGAAACACTGAAGCTTTCTTT
>16|TRBD1|TRBJ2-7|.|TRBV18
CASSPLGTGAPREQYF
TGTGCCAGCTCACCGTTGGGGACAGGGGCCCCTCGCGAGCAGTACTTC
>14|TRBD1|TRBJ1-1|few|TRBV19
CAKPGQVRGTEAFF
TGTGCCAAGCCGGGACAGGTACGGGGGACTGAAGCTTTCTTT
>16|TRBD2|TRBJ2-1|.|TRBV7-9
CASSGGGLADYNEQFF
TGTGCCAGCAGTGGAGGCGGACTAGCGGACTACAATGAGCAGTTCTTC
>14|.|TRBJ2-2|.|TRBV10-3
CAISEQGNTGELFF
TGTGCCATCAGTGAGCAGGGGAACACCGGGGAGCTGTTTTTT
>14|TRBD1|TRBJ2-7|.|TRBV19
CASSIGDRAYEQYF
TGTGCCAGTAGTATTGGGGACAGGGCCTACGAGCAGTACTTC
>15|TRBD1|TRBJ1-6|.|TRBV14
CASSQTTGDNSPLHF
TGTGCCAGCAGCCAAACGACAGGGGATAATTCACCCCTCCACTTT
>17|TRBD1|TRBJ2-2|once|TRBV5-1
CASTNPGGTGGAGELFF
TGCGCCAGCACCAACCCGGGAGGGACAGGGGGAGCCGGGGAGCTGTTTTTT
>13|.|TRBJ1-1|.|TRBV30
CAWRGPVNTEAFF
TGTGCCTGGAGGGGGCCCGTGAACACTGAAGCTTTCTTT
>12|.|TRBJ2-1|few|TRBV6-6
CASSYLAGEQFF
TGTGCCAGCAGTTACCTAGCAGGAGAGCAGTTCTTC
>15|TRBD2|TRBJ2-1|.|TRBV9
CASSGSSGSYNEQFF
TGTGCCAGCAGCGGTTCTAGCGGGTCCTACAATGAGCAGTTCTTC
>15|TRBD1|TRBJ2-5|.|TRBV30
CAWSELTGARETQYF
TGTGCCTGGAGTGAACTGACAGGGGCGCGAGAGACCCAGTACTTC
>16|.|TRBJ1-3|few|TRBV7-2
CASSANAAGDGNTIYF
TGTGCCAGCAGCGCGAATGCCGCAGGGGATGGAAACACCATATATTTT
>13|.|TRBJ1-1|few|TRBV6-5
CASNLGGHTEAFF
TGTGCCAGCAACTTGGGAGGGCACACTGAAGCTTTCTTT
>15|.|TRBJ1-2|.|TRBV7-9
CASSQISTGGRGYTF
TGTGCCAGCAGCCAAATTTCTACGGGGGGACGGGGCTACACCTTC
>17|.|TRBJ1-6|.|TRBV4-2
CASSQGTDSSYNSPLHF
TGTGCCAGCAGCCAAGGCACAGATAGCTCCTATAATTCACCCCTCCACTTT
>15|.|TRBJ2-1|.|TRBV4-2
CASSQATTSGDEQFF
TGTGCCAGCAGCCAAGCGACTACCTCTGGAGATGAGCAGTTCTTC
>15|TRBD1|TRBJ2-1|.|TRBV29-1
CSANQRQGTYNEQFF
TGCAGCGCTAACCAAAGACAGGGTACCTACAATGAGCAGTTCTTC
>13|.|TRBJ2-7|.|TRBV29-1
CSVETEHIYEQYF
TGCAGCGTTGAAACGGAGCACATCTACGAGCAGTACTTC
>15|.|TRBJ2-1|once|TRBV7-2
CASSSGSSSYNEQFF
TGTGCCAGCTCGAGCGGGTCAAGCTCCTACAATGAGCAGTTCTTC
>15|TRBD1|TRBJ1-3|.|TRBV5-4
CASSDRGSGGNTIYF
TGTGCCAGCAGTGACAGGGGCTCTGGAGGAAACACCATATATTTT
>14|TRBD1|TRBJ1-2|.|TRBV11-3
CASSPGDRVGGYTF
TGTGCCAGCAGCCCAGGCGACAGGGTTGGGGGCTACACCTTC
>15|TRBD2|TRBJ2-1|.|TRBV6-5
CASRSGGIGYNEQFF
TGTGCCAGCAGGTCCGGGGGGATTGGCTACAATGAGCAGTTCTTC
>18|TRBD2|TRBJ2-1|.|TRBV25-1
CASSEYILRLAGEGKMVF
TGTGCCAGCAGTGAGTATATACTCCGACTAGCGGGAGAGGGAAAGATGGTCTTC